The T cell receptor (beta chain) described here comes from a study of Ad26.COV2.S vaccination and SARS-CoV-2 variants. Study details: Donor allocation was to the COV1001 Ad26.COV2.S trial arm. By the intramuscular route, Ad26.COV2.S was given once, or twice 56 days apart.

Sample treatment: 15 to 20 received Ad26.COV2.S at low or high dose, single or two shots; 5 received placebo; per-sample allocation not given. All samples were drawn on day 63, counting from the first vaccine or placebo injection. Vaccination used an Ad26 vector expressing Wuhan-strain SARS-CoV-2 spike. About this clone itself: The antigen remains undetermined.

TCRdb's copy holds only in-frame clones and misses some; the assay was immunoSEQ multiplex PCR. The sample lists 300,000 to 450,000 clones, about 88% occurring once. Study-level findings and limits: It was found that vaccine and placebo recipients had similar non-spike TCR breadth.

This sequence was found in a person aged 18-65 years who received the Ad26.COV2.S COVID-19 vaccine or a placebo. Sequences were derived from peripheral blood, sampled in a trial of Ad26.COV2.S vaccine versus placebo.

The chain's CDR3 is CATRSGQGQNQPQHF. The CDR3 DNA follows: TGTGCCACCAGGTCAGGACAGGGGCAAAATCAGCCCCAGCATTTT. The chain recombines TRBV24-1 with TRBJ1-5; TRBD1 agrees at 9 bases. This CDR3 is built from 15 residues. V lost 7 bases and J lost 4; bases outside the gene matches: 7. Per germline, CDR1 KGHDR and CDR2 SFDVKD.